Below, 18 T cell receptor beta chains from the same sample are listed, as sequenced in a study of tumor and adjacent non-tumor tissue in lung cancer. This sample's RNA came from whole unsorted tissue. A modified ARM-PCR protocol with three rounds of nested PCR amplified TCRbeta. TCRdb analysed the multiplex PCR reads with MiXCR anew, one entry per CDR3 protein. Altogether 76,000 or so distinct CDR3 sequences are present, approximately 71% being singletons, with the ten largest covering around 12%. Input material: lung tumor tissue. The receptor set was obtained from a woman aged 70-85 years with non-small cell lung cancer.

This clonotype is a singleton in its sample. The missing conserved phenylalanine or tryptophan at the end of this CDR3 makes a read error likely. The DNA is left out, because the CDR3 cannot be placed on it with certainty; the CDR3 is given as TCRdb lists it. The V gene is TRBV24-1, the J gene TRBJ2-5; the listed D gene, TRBD1, was not tested against the DNA. Germline V gives CDR1 KGHDR, CDR2 SFDVKD. The CDR3 region is 15 residues in length, termini included. The CDR3 loop is CATSEPSGGPETQYL.

To note about this clonotype: A single base separates this from a much larger clone, so it may be a read error. This CDR3 is missing its conserved last phenylalanine or tryptophan, likely due to a read error. The chain uses TRBV30 and TRBJ2-7, with unresolved D. The V gene lost 0 bases and the J gene lost 3 bases, with 9 bases spanning the gap. The CDR3 loop spans 13 amino acids. CDR1 and CDR2 (germline): GTSNPN, SVGIG (reference sequence). The CDR3 DNA reads as TGTGCCTGGAGTGTATCGGCAGACTACGAGCAGTACTTA. The encoded protein is CAWSVSADYEQYL.

Many counts were recorded for this clonotype. V gene TRBV28 combines with J gene TRBJ2-1, with a tentative D call TRBD2 (5 bases). This CDR3 spans 15 amino acids. Between the trimmed V and J ends, which lost 2 bases and 10 bases, there was a span of 18 bases. Germline V lookup: CDR1 MDHEN, CDR2 SYDVKM. The CDR3 sequence is CASSLLHTEALEQFF. Written as DNA, the CDR3 is TGTGCCAGCAGTTTACTCCACACGGAGGCTTTGGAGCAGTTCTTC.

This rearrangement joins TRBV11-2 to TRBJ2-1; the match to TRBD2 covers 9 bases. The germline V gene has CDR1 SGHAT and CDR2 FQNNGV. The CDR3 is 15 amino acids. V lost 5 bases to trimming and J lost 12 bases; unmatched junction nucleotides: 14. CDR3 protein: CASSVPGLAQLGQFF. CDR3 in DNA: TGTGCCAGCAGCGTTCCGGGACTAGCCCAGCTCGGGCAGTTCTTC.

This clonotype was counted a single time. The chain is built from TRBV10-3 and TRBJ2-7; 9 positions match TRBD2. CDR3 length equals 17 residues. V was clipped by 6 bases and J by 2 bases; unmatched bases: 14. Per the germline V gene, CDR1 is ENHRY and CDR2 is SYGVKD. CDR3 region: CAIRTEELAGFPYEQYF. CDR3 DNA: TGTGCCATCAGGACTGAGGAACTAGCGGGTTTTCCCTACGAGCAGTACTTC.

Of note for this clonotype: The CDR3 does not close with the conserved phenylalanine or tryptophan, likely indicating a read error. The chain combines TRBV6-2 or TRBV6-3 with TRBJ2-1; 12 nucleotides agree with TRBD2. Germline assignment: CDR1 MNHEY and CDR2 SVGEGT. V gave up 7 bases and J gave up 10 bases; unmatched junction bases: 8. This CDR3 has 14 amino acids. CDR3 region: CASISSGRAREQFS. The CDR3 DNA follows: TGTGCCAGCATATCTAGCGGGAGGGCAAGGGAGCAGTTCTCC.

Regarding this clonotype: The germline gene is not matched at one end of the junction; a read error may be the cause. The chain combines TRBV28 with TRBJ2-3; 8 bases are a match to TRBD1. Per the germline V gene, CDR1 is MDHEN and CDR2 is SYDVKM. This CDR3 spans 15 amino acids. CDR3 sequence: CASSVRDRGPDTQYF. The CDR3 DNA reads as TGTGCCAGCAGCGTTCGTGACAGGGGACCAGATACGCAATATTTT.

As to this clonotype: The junction departs from germline at one end; a sequencing error may be responsible. The chain has TRBV10-3 and TRBJ2-5; D possibly corresponds to TRBD1 (6 bases). The CDR3 extends over 12 amino acids. CDR1 ENHRY and CDR2 SYGVKD come from the germline V gene. Here the CDR3 DNA reads TGTGCCATCAGTGGACCAGGGGATACCCACTACTTC. Amino acid sequence: CAISGPGDTHYF.

The table lists this clonotype with a count of one. This may come from a read error, since a much larger clone is one base off. This chain uses TRBV11-1 with TRBJ2-1; tentative D call: TRBD1 (5 bases). The V end was cut by 1 base, the J end by 4 bases, with 8 bases between. The CDR3 contains 14 residues. CDR1 and CDR2 (germline): SGHAT, FQDESV (reference sequence). CDR3 sequence reads: CASSLERTYNEQFF. Written as DNA, the CDR3 is TGTGCCAGCAGCTTAGAACGGACATACAATGAGCAGTTCTTC.

This clonotype was seen a few times. A much more abundant neighbour one base away suggests this may be a read error. The CDR3 DNA reads TGTGACAGCAGTTTAGGCGGGGGATGGGGCGAGCAGTACTTC. This gives the protein CDSSLGGGWGEQYF. The chain has TRBV28 and TRBJ2-7, with TRBD2 matching over 7 bases. The germline CDR1 and CDR2 sequences are MDHEN and SYDVKM. The CDR3 is 14 amino acids.

Judged by abundance, this clonotype is medium-sized. This chain joins TRBV6-2 or TRBV6-3 and TRBJ2-7, with no clear D. The CDR3 totals 13 residues. Looked up from germline, CDR1 is MNHEY and CDR2 is SVGEGT. V was shortened by 5 bases and J by 1 base, with 9 bases between the two germline ends. CDR3 loop: CASSPPGSYEQYF. The CDR3 region has the DNA TGTGCCAGCAGTCCCCCAGGTTCCTACGAGCAGTACTTC.

CDR3 sequence: CASSPSLTELAGARYYNEQFF. Written as DNA, the CDR3 is TGTGCCAGCAGTCCCTCCCTCACCGAACTAGCTGGAGCGCGCTACTACAATGAGCAGTTCTTC. This chain connects TRBV6-5 to TRBJ2-1; TRBD2 might be the D (6 bases). In germline, CDR1 is MNHEY, CDR2 SVGAGI. V lost 5 bases to trimming and J lost 3 bases, with 32 bases between them. The length of the CDR3 is 21 residues.

The J gene is TRBJ2-5, the V gene TRBV13; tentatively, D is TRBD1 (5 bases). Per germline, CDR1 PRHDT and CDR2 FYEKMQ (reference sequence). The CDR3 is 14 residues long. V was cut by 3 bases and J by 14 bases, with 22 bases left in between. DNA of the CDR3: TGTGCCAGCAGCTTCCGGGCAGGGTTGGAGACCAAATACTTC. Its translation: CASSFRAGLETKYF. Using reference TRBV13 and TRBJ2-5 for the parts outside the CDR3, the full variable domain is AAGVIQSPRHLIKEKRETATLKCYPIPRHDTVYWYQQGPGQDPQFLISFYEKMQSDKGSIPDRFSAQQFSDYHSELNMSSLELGDSALYFCASSFRAGLETKYFGPGTRLLVL.

With respect to this clonotype: A junction end diverges from the germline sequence, so it may reflect a read error. V and J are TRBV10-3 and TRBJ2-3, with D perhaps TRBD2 (6 bases). Germline assignment: CDR1 ENHRY and CDR2 SYGVKD. The CDR3 is 18 residues long. CDR3: CSIRADESLADTTDTQYF. DNA for the CDR3: TGTTCCATCAGAGCCGATGAATCGTTAGCGGACACCACAGATACGCAGTATTTT.

Points on this clonotype: One junction end disagrees with the germline gene, perhaps due to a read error. The chain combines TRBV12-3 or TRBV12-4 with TRBJ2-2; possible D gene TRBD2, 5 bases. The CDR3 consists of 16 residues. The CDR3 region has the DNA TGTGCCAGCAGTTGGTCGTTGAGCTCGAACACCGGGGAGTTGTTTTTT. Its protein product is CASSWSLSSNTGELFF.

With regard to this clonotype: One end of the junction fails to match germline, which may point to a read error. V gene TRBV29-1 combines with J gene TRBJ2-5, with D perhaps TRBD2 (6 bases). This CDR3 is built from 14 residues. The germline gives CDR1 SQVTM, CDR2 ANQGSEA. CDR3 DNA sequence: TGCAGCATTGAAGAGGTGGGGCGGGGAGAGACCCAGTACTTC. Protein product: CSIEEVGRGETQYF.

Note on this clonotype: This CDR3 is missing its conserved last phenylalanine or tryptophan, likely due to a read error. The genes are TRBV12-3 or TRBV12-4 and TRBJ2-7; a weak D match, TRBD2 (7 bases). This CDR3 is 16 amino acids long. V lost 5 bases to trimming and J lost 0 bases, with 17 bases between them. The CDR3 coding sequence is TGTGCCAGCAGTCTAGTGGGGGGGCTGCGCTCCTACGAGCAGTACTTA. Amino acid sequence: CASSLVGGLRSYEQYL.

The chain is built from TRBV29-1 and TRBJ1-3; 7 bases match TRBD1. The CDR3 is made up of 14 amino acids. CDR1 is SQVTM and CDR2 is ANQGSEA in the germline V gene. The CDR3 DNA sequence: TGCAGTGAGTCCGGGACAGACTCTGGAAACACCATATATTTT. Translating gives CSESGTDSGNTIYF.